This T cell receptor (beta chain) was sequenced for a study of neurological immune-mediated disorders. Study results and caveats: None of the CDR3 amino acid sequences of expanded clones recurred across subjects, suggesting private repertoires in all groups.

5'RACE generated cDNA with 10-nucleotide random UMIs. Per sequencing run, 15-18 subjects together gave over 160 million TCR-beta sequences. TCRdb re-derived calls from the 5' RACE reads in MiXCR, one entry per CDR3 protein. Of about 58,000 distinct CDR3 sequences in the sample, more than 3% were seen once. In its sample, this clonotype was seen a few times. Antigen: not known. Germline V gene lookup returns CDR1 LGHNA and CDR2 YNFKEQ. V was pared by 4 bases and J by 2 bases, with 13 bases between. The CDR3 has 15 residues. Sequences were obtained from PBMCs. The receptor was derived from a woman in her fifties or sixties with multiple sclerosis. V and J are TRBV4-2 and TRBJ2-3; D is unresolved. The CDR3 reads CASSRTVQTTDTQYF. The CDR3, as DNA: TGTGCCAGCAGCCGAACCGTACAGACCACAGATACGCAGTATTTT.